The 3 T cell receptor beta chains below all came from one sample that was sequenced in a study of shared clonotypes between healthy human individuals. The repertoire was sequenced with immunoSEQ multiplex PCR; TCRdb's copy has only in-frame clones and lacks some. Of some 2.1 million clones in the sample, around 95% were seen once. The sequenced sample was naive CD4+ T cells sorted from blood. Subset noted: CD45RA+ positively selected. These receptors originate from a man aged 18 to 29 in good health.

The rearrangement joins TRBV4-2 to TRBJ2-2, with unresolved D. Germline V gene data show CDR1 as LGHNA and CDR2 as YNFKEQ. This CDR3 spans 16 amino acids. V lost 0 bases to trimming and J lost 2 bases, with 10 bases between them. CDR3 DNA sequence: TGTGCCAGCAGCCAAGAGCCAGATACTAACACCGGGGAGCTGTTTTTT. It yields the protein CASSQEPDTNTGELFF.

The CDR3 region is CASSSSGQGVREQYF. In DNA, the CDR3 is TGTGCCAGCAGCTCCTCGGGACAGGGGGTTCGCGAGCAGTACTTC. This sequence joins TRBV7-9 and TRBJ2-7; TRBD1 agrees at 11 bases. The CDR3 runs to 15 residues. V shed 4 bases and J 6 bases; nucleotides not matched to a gene: 8. CDR1 SEHNR and CDR2 FQNEAQ come from the germline V gene (reference sequence).

The rearrangement links TRBV2 to TRBJ2-2; 8 bases match TRBD1. With 9 bases clipped from V and 3 bases from J, the junction kept 6 bases outside the gene matches. The length of the CDR3 is 14 residues. CDR1 and CDR2 from the germline V gene are SNHLY and FYNNEI. CDR3 protein: CARESDRDTGELFF. In DNA, the CDR3 is TGTGCCAGGGAGTCGGACAGGGACACCGGGGAGCTGTTTTTT.